The 21 T cell receptor beta chains below come from one sample, sequenced in a study of T cell repertoires in cytomegalovirus infection (dated by TCRdb to the late 2010s). These reads were obtained on an Illumina HiSeq 1500. The raw public reads went through TCRdb reprocessing: fastp at Q25, MiXCR clone calling, in-frame beta chains kept. Every CDR3 protein is listed once, alongside the most common genes and DNA of its rows. The sample table contains around 100,000 distinct CDR3 sequences; only one count was recorded for around 10% of them. The leading ten clones occupy approximately 33% of the sample. For these receptors, no antigen is known. Sample: PBMCs, sequenced either directly or after in vitro stimulation (not recorded which). Receptor source: a human donor in good health (CMV status not recorded). Some clones in this sample may be carry-over from other donors' samples.

This clonotype was detected only a few times. The chain joins TRBV12-3 or TRBV12-4 to TRBJ1-1; D uncertain. Trimming took off 3 bases at V and 4 bases at J, with 6 bases between the two ends. The CDR3 runs to 12 residues. CDR3 amino acids: CASSFRSTEAFF. The CDR3 DNA follows: TGTGCCAGCAGTTTCAGAAGCACTGAAGCTTTCTTT.

At least ten counts were recorded for this clonotype. The CDR3 coding sequence is TGTGCCAGCAGCTTAGAGGGGGGACAGGAGTATGGCTACACCTTC. Encoded protein: CASSLEGGQEYGYTF. The V gene is TRBV7-9, the J gene TRBJ1-2, with 8 nucleotides matching TRBD1. The CDR3 has 15 amino acids. In germline, CDR1 is SEHNR, CDR2 FQNEAQ (reference sequence). The V and J ends lost 1 base and 5 bases, in that order; junction bases with no gene match: 6.

This clonotype has a count of ten or more. The chain links TRBV7-2 to TRBJ2-3; D unclear. This CDR3 is 12 amino acids long. Trimming removed 1 base at V and 4 bases at J, with 3 bases between. The V gene's germline CDR1 is SGHTA and CDR2 FQGNSA. For the CDR3, the DNA is TGTGCCAGCAGCTTAGAGGCAGATACGCAGTATTTT. It is translated as CASSLEADTQYF. The variable domain in full, completed from reference TRBV7-2 and TRBJ2-3, reads GAGVSQSPSNKVTEKGKDVELRCDPISGHTALYWYRQSLGQGLEFLIYFQGNSAPDKSGLPSDRFSAERTGGSVSTLTIQRTQQEDSAVYLCASSLEADTQYFGPGTRLTVL.

The V call is TRBV7-2, the J call TRBJ2-5, with 7 bases aligning to TRBD2. The CDR3 runs to 15 residues. The germline V gene has CDR1 SGHTA and CDR2 FQGNSA. Trimming at V came to 4 bases and at J to 2 bases, leaving 7 bases not matched to a gene. The CDR3 DNA reads TGTGCCAGCAGCTCCCGGGGGGTGGGGCAAGAGACCCAGTACTTC. Protein sequence: CASSSRGVGQETQYF.

The V call is TRBV6-5, the J call TRBJ2-3, with D hard to call. Germline V gives CDR1 MNHEY, CDR2 SVGAGI. The CDR3 extends over 14 amino acids. Between the trimmed V and J ends, which lost 6 bases and 1 base, there was a span of 11 bases. The CDR3: CASRPGDRTDTQYF. In DNA form, the CDR3 reads TGTGCCAGCAGGCCCGGAGACCGCACAGATACGCAGTATTTT.

This clonotype was observed many times. The chain uses TRBV4-1 and TRBJ1-1; D may be TRBD1 (6 bases). V was shortened by 2 bases and J by 4 bases, with 20 bases between the two germline ends. The CDR3 contains 17 residues. Germline V gene sequence: CDR1 MGHRA, CDR2 YSYEKL. For the CDR3, the DNA is TGCGCCAGCAGCCAACAGGGGCTAAGGATTAGAGGCACTGAAGCTTTCTTT. It encodes CASSQQGLRIRGTEAFF.

This clonotype was detected a few times. The chain has TRBV12-3 or TRBV12-4 and TRBJ2-3; 8 bases are shared with TRBD2. After removal of 6 bases from V and 3 bases from J, the junction contained 5 bases not matched to a gene. This CDR3 is built from 14 residues. CDR3 region: CASRSGRSTDTQYF. The CDR3 nucleotides are TGTGCCAGCAGGAGCGGGAGATCGACAGATACGCAGTATTTT.

The chain joins TRBV28 to TRBJ2-1, with a possible D match to TRBD1 (5 bases). CDR1 and CDR2 from the germline V gene are MDHEN and SYDVKM. V dropped 5 bases and J dropped 8 bases, with 13 bases sitting between them. The CDR3 has 13 amino acids. The CDR3 nucleotides read TGTGCCAGCAGTCCAGGGTTTGTTGATGAGCAGTTCTTC. As protein: CASSPGFVDEQFF.

CDR3 loop: CASGQRGVGTYNEQFF. CDR3 DNA sequence: TGTGCCAGCGGACAAAGGGGGGTTGGGACCTACAATGAGCAGTTCTTC. The chain carries TRBV13 and TRBJ2-1; the D call may be TRBD1 or TRBD2 (6 bases each). V was cut by 8 bases and J by 2 bases, with 19 bases left in between. CDR1 and CDR2 (germline): PRHDT, FYEKMQ (reference sequence). This CDR3 is 16 amino acids long.

V is TRBV7-9 and J is TRBJ2-1; D is possibly TRBD1 (5 bases). In germline, CDR1 is SEHNR, CDR2 FQNEAQ (reference sequence). Trimming stripped 2 bases from V and 1 base from J, with 9 bases between. The CDR3 runs 15 residues. CDR3 region: CASSLQGGSYNEQFF. In DNA, the CDR3 is TGTGCCAGCAGCTTACAGGGTGGGTCCTACAATGAGCAGTTCTTC.

There are a few counts of this clonotype. The chain recombines TRBV7-9 with TRBJ2-7, with D unresolved. Looked up from germline, CDR1 is SEHNR and CDR2 is FQNEAQ (reference sequence). The CDR3 covers 13 residues. Trimming removed 4 bases from V and 4 bases from J, with 11 bases in between. CDR3 nucleotides: TGTGCCAGCAGCTCCGGACCCATATACGAGCAGTACGTC. Its protein product is CASSSGPIYEQYV.

This clonotype was recorded many times. The rearrangement links TRBV28 to TRBJ1-1; D uncertain. Per the germline V gene, CDR1 is MDHEN and CDR2 is SYDVKM. Trimming shortened V by 8 bases and J by 2 bases, and 15 bases separated the two germline ends. This CDR3 has 14 amino acids. As DNA, the CDR3 is TGTGCCAGCGTACTCCGGACGGGCAACACTGAAGCTTTCTTT. Residues: CASVLRTGNTEAFF.

The chain carries TRBV7-9 and TRBJ2-7, with 11 bases lining up with TRBD2. Germline CDR1 SEHNR, CDR2 FQNEAQ (reference sequence). This CDR3 has 14 residues. V dropped 4 bases and J dropped 5; count of bases not matched to a gene: 4. This chain's CDR3 is CASSSSGRRNEQYF. The CDR3 DNA follows: TGTGCCAGCAGCTCTAGCGGGAGGCGGAACGAGCAGTACTTC. Using reference TRBV7-9 and TRBJ2-7 for the parts outside the CDR3, the full variable domain is DTGVSQNPRHKITKRGQNVTFRCDPISEHNRLYWYRQTLGQGPEFLTYFQNEAQLEKSRLLSDRFSAERPKGSFSTLEIQRTEQGDSAMYLCASSSSGRRNEQYFGPGTRLTVT.

This rearrangement joins TRBV18 to TRBJ2-5, with 8 nucleotides matching TRBD1. Germline assignment: CDR1 KGHSH and CDR2 LQKENI. Trimming cost V 0 bases and J 2 bases; bases outside gene matches: 5. The CDR3 is 16 residues long. CDR3 sequence (DNA): TGTGCCAGCTCACCACCGATTGGGACAGGTCAAGAGACCCAGTACTTC. Amino acids: CASSPPIGTGQETQYF.

This clonotype was seen ten or more times. The gene calls are TRBV7-9 and TRBJ2-1, with D tentatively TRBD2 (5 bases). Germline loops: CDR1 SEHNR, CDR2 FQNEAQ (reference sequence). This CDR3 is 15 amino acids long. V was shortened by 2 bases and J by 4 bases, with 12 bases between the two germline ends. The CDR3 spells CASSLMAGGYNEQFF. CDR3 nucleotides: TGTGCCAGCAGCTTAATGGCGGGTGGGTACAATGAGCAGTTCTTC.

The sample holds many counts of this clonotype. V is TRBV6-1 and J is TRBJ2-2; possibly TRBD2 for D (6 bases). V was pared by 7 bases and J by 0 bases, with 9 bases between. The germline V gene has CDR1 MNHNS and CDR2 SASEGT. The CDR3 has 14 amino acids. CDR3 amino acids: CASKEGPNTGELFF. In DNA form, the CDR3 reads TGTGCCAGCAAGGAGGGGCCGAACACCGGGGAGCTGTTTTTT.

The rearrangement uses TRBV9 and TRBJ2-7; D is tentatively TRBD1 or TRBD2 (5 bases each). The CDR3 is 10 residues long. CDR1 SGDLS and CDR2 YYNGEE come from the germline V gene. V lost 7 bases, J lost 6 bases, and 8 bases lay in between. The CDR3 bases are TGTGCCAGCGGGGGACGCGAGCAGTACTTC. Its protein product is CASGGREQYF.

This chain uses TRBV6-1 with TRBJ2-7; D gene unclear. CDR3 size: 14 residues. V shed 2 bases and J shed 2 bases, with 10 bases lying between them. CDR1 is MNHNS, CDR2 SASEGT, per germline. The CDR3 loop reads CASSESGPPYEQYV. The CDR3 DNA is TGTGCCAGCAGTGAATCCGGCCCTCCCTACGAGCAGTACGTC.

This clonotype was seen at least ten times. The gene calls are TRBV11-3 and TRBJ2-1; D not resolved. Germline V gene data show CDR1 as SGHNT and CDR2 as YENEEA. Trimming shortened V by 4 bases and J by 16 bases, and 14 bases separated the two germline ends. This CDR3 is 11 amino acids long. CDR3 DNA sequence: TGTGCCAGCAGCTCCCCCGTCTTGGGATTCTTC. Protein sequence: CASSSPVLGFF.

This chain joins TRBV7-4 and TRBJ2-7, with 8 bases fitting TRBD1. This CDR3 region has 12 residues. Trimming removed 6 bases from V and 5 bases from J; junction bases left unmatched: 3. Per germline, CDR1 SGHVT and CDR2 SQSDAQ. For the CDR3, the DNA is TGTGCCAGCAGGAGCAGGGGGCACGAGCAGTACGTC. This encodes CASRSRGHEQYV.

This clonotype was found many times. CDR3 amino acids: CASSLVRGYEQYF. CDR3 DNA: TGTGCCAGCAGCTTAGTGAGAGGATACGAGCAGTACTTC. The chain couples TRBV7-2 to TRBJ2-7; D unresolved. The CDR3 is 13 residues long. Trimming removed 1 base at V and 4 bases at J, with 8 bases between. Germline V CDR1 and CDR2: SGHTA, FQGNSA.